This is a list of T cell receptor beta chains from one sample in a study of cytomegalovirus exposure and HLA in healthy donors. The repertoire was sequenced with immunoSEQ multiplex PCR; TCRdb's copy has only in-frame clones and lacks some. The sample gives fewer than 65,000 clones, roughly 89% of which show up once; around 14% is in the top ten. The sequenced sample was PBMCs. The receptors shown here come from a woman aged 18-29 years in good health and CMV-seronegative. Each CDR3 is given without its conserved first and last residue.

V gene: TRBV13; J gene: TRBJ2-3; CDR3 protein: ATKAGTGNTQY
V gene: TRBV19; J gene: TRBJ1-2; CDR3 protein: ASTPTQGNGYT
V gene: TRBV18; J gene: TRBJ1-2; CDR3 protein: ASSASARVDGYT
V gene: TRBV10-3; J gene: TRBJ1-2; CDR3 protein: AAIPQGFDGYT
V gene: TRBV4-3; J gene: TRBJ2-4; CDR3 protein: ASSQDITGVTIQY
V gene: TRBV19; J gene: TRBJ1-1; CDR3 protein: ASSFYETDMNTEAF
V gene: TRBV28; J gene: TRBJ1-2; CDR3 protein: ASSSSGGAGGYT
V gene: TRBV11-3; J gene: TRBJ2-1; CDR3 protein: ASSLTGQGAMSEQF
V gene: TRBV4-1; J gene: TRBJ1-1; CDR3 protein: ASSLTKTVSTEAF
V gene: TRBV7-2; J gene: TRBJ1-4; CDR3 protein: ASSLGGVANEKLF
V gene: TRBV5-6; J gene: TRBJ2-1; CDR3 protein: ASTHGGDLSYNEQF
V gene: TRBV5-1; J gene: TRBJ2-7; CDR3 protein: ASSFETSGREQY
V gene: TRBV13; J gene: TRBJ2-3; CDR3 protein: ASMERGTDTQY
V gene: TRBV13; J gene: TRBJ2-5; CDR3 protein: ASSQGFGAGKETQY
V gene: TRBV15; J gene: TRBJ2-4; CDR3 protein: ATSRDSGGTKNIQY
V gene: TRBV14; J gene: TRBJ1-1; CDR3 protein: ASSQVGGGNTEAF
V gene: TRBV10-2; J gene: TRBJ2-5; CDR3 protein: ASSELRGETQY
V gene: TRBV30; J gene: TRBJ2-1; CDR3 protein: AWSVGAGAAEQF
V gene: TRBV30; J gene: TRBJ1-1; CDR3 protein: AWNLGVRTEAF
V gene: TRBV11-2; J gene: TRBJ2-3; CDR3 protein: ASSPQSTDTQY
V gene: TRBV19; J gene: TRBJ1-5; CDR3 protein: ASSPRQGPAPNQPQH
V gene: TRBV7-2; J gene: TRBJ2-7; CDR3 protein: ASSLVVSSYEQY
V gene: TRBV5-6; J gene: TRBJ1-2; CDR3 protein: ASSLGQRGYT
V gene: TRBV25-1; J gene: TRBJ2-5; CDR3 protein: ASSEYVEETQY
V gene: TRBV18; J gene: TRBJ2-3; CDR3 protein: ASSTTGTSTDTQY
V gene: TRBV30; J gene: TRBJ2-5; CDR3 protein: AWSVSRTGKYQETQY
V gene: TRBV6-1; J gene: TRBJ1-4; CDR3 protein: ASSEGWGLGEKLF
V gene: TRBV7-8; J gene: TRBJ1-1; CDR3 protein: ASSPWTGVVGTEAF
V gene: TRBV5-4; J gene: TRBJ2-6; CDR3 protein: ASKRDSGSGANVLT
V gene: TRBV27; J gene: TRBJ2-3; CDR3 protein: ASRRGQGTYWQY
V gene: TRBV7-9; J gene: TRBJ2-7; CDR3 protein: ASSWGDRALYEQY
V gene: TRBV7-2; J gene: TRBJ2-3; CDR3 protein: ASSARPTSGRFTDTQY
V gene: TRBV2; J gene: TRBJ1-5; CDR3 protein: ASSDVVRNSNQPQH
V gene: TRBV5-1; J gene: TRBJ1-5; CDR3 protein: ASSPTGGGNQPQH
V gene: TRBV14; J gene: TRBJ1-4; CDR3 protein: ASSQDLGQGSEKLF
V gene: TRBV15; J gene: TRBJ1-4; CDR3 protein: ATGRGGTIRGEKLF
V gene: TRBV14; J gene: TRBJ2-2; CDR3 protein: ASSPTEENTGELF
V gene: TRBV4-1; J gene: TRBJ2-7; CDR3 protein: ASSQDQATEQY
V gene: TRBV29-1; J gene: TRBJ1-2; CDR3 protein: SPSPGTGCNGYT
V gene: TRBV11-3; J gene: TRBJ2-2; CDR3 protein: ASSLGGIDTGELF
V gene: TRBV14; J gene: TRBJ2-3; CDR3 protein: ASSQRLAGATDTQY
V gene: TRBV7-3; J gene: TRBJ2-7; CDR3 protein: ASSLVWGGLAGGIVYYEQY